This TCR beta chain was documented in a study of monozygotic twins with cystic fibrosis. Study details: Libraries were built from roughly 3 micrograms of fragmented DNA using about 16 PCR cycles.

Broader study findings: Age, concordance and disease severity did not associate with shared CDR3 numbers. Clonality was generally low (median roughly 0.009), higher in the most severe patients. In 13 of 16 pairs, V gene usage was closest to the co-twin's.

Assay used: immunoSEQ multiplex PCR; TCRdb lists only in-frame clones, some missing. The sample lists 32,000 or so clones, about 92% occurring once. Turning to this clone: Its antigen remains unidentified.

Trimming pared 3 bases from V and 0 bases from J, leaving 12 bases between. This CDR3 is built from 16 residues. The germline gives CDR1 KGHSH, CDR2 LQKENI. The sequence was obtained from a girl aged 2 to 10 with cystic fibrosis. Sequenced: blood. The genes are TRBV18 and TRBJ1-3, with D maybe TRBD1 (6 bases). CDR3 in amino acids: CASSPPPGDSGNTIYF. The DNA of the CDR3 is TGTGCCAGCTCACCTCCGCCAGGGGACTCTGGAAACACCATATATTTT.